The 14 T cell receptor beta chains listed next were all sequenced from one sample in a study of cytomegalovirus exposure and HLA in healthy donors. This PCR relied on a set of 60 Vbeta primers and 13 Jbeta primers. The protocol was immunoSEQ multiplex PCR, while the TCRdb copy is restricted to in-frame clones and leaves out a portion. The sample contains roughly 150,000 clones, about 71% of which appear only once. The source material was PBMCs. The receptors come from a woman aged 60-75 years in good health and CMV-seropositive.

This clone was observed a few times. V and J are TRBV6-1 and TRBJ2-7; perhaps TRBD1 as D (6 bases). Germline CDR1 is MNHNS and CDR2 is SASEGT. This CDR3 spans 16 amino acids. V was clipped by 2 bases and J by 7 bases, with 21 bases between them. As DNA, the CDR3 is TGTGCCAGCAGTGAACGGGGACACCTTTCTCCCGGGGAGCAGTACTTC. Translating gives CASSERGHLSPGEQYF.

The chain employs TRBV5-1 and TRBJ2-2, with TRBD1 identical over 12 bases. Germline V gene lookup returns CDR1 SGHRS and CDR2 YFSETQ. CDR3 size: 19 residues. V shed 4 bases, J shed 4 bases, and the junction held 14 bases outside the gene matches. The CDR3 nucleotides read TGCGCCAGCAGCCCCCTGGGGACAGGGGGCCTTTTAATCACCGGGGAGCTGTTTTTT. The encoded protein is CASSPLGTGGLLITGELFF.

The rearrangement uses TRBV28 and TRBJ1-2, with TRBD1 as a possible D gene (5 bases). Trimming removed 1 base at V and 4 bases at J, with 13 bases between. The CDR3 is 15 residues long. From germline, CDR1 is MDHEN and CDR2 SYDVKM. CDR3 amino acids: CASSLLIDSAYGYTF. The CDR3 nucleotides are TGTGCCAGCAGTTTATTAATAGACAGCGCCTATGGCTACACCTTC.

The chain employs TRBV9 and TRBJ2-1; 9 bases map to TRBD2. Trimming took 4 bases from V and 9 from J; bases not matched to a gene: 8. Per germline, CDR1 SGDLS and CDR2 YYNGEE. The CDR3 sequence is 14 residues long. For the CDR3, the DNA is TGTGCCAGCAGCCCTGGGACTAGCAGGGGTGAGCAGTTCTTC. It translates to CASSPGTSRGEQFF.

V and J are TRBV2 and TRBJ2-7; 9 bases fit TRBD2. The germline V gene encodes CDR1 SNHLY and CDR2 FYNNEI. The J segment lost 2 bases and the V segment lost 5 bases, leaving 4 bases of the junction unmatched. This CDR3 has 14 residues. CDR3 nucleotide sequence: TGTGCCAGCAGTTTTAGCGGGGGTACCTACGAGCAGTACTTC. Translation: CASSFSGGTYEQYF.

The chain carries TRBV5-1 and TRBJ2-3; TRBD1 is a possible D gene (5 bases). Per the germline V gene, CDR1 is SGHRS and CDR2 is YFSETQ. The CDR3 runs to 15 residues. The V end lost 2 bases, the J end lost 1 base, and 11 bases lay between the germline ends. In DNA form, the CDR3 reads TGCGCCAGCAGCTTCCGACAGTCTGGCACAGATACGCAGTATTTT. As protein: CASSFRQSGTDTQYF.

The V and J genes are TRBV28 and TRBJ1-1; TRBD1 matches 7 bases. CDR1 and CDR2 (germline): MDHEN, SYDVKM. Unmatched junction bases numbered 2, after V lost 6 bases and J lost 4 bases. The CDR3 runs 12 residues. The CDR3 nucleotides are TGTGCCAGCAGCGACAGGGCCACTGAAGCTTTCTTT. This codes for CASSDRATEAFF.

V gene TRBV7-2 combines with J gene TRBJ1-1; perhaps TRBD1 as D (6 bases). CDR3 length equals 13 residues. Germline V lookup: CDR1 SGHTA, CDR2 FQGNSA. V was trimmed by 3 bases and J by 5 bases, leaving 10 bases between them. The chain's CDR3 is CASSFTGWTEAFF. The CDR3 DNA sequence: TGTGCCAGCAGCTTTACAGGGTGGACTGAAGCTTTCTTT.

V gene TRBV4-1 combines with J gene TRBJ1-1; D unresolved. V lost 3 bases and J 3 bases, leaving 11 bases between the germline ends. The CDR3 spans 14 residues. Germline CDR1 is MGHRA and CDR2 is YSYEKL. The CDR3 reads CASSQISQDTEAFF. In nucleotides, the CDR3 is TGCGCCAGCAGCCAGATCTCCCAGGACACTGAAGCTTTCTTT.

Regarding this clone: One end of the junction varies from germline; a read error may be responsible. Other DNA sequences in the same sample also yield this CDR3. This sequence joins TRBV28 and TRBJ1-1, with 7 bases fitting TRBD1. The germline gives CDR1 MDHEN, CDR2 SYDVKM. The CDR3 contains 14 residues. The CDR3 nucleotides are TGTGCCAGCAGTGTAGACAGGGTAAACACTGAAGCCTTCTTT. Protein product: CASSVDRVNTEAFF.

The chain combines TRBV6-6 with TRBJ2-1; TRBD2 aligns across 7 bases. Germline CDR1 reads MNHNY; CDR2 reads SVGAGI (reference sequence). The CDR3 spans 15 residues. V shed 6 bases, J shed 0 bases, and the junction held 5 bases outside the gene matches. CDR3 nucleotide sequence: TGTGCCAGCAGGTCTAGCGGAAACTCCTACAATGAGCAGTTCTTC. This translates into CASRSSGNSYNEQFF.

The chain uses TRBV6-5 and TRBJ2-7; the match to TRBD1 covers 10 bases. CDR1 is MNHEY, CDR2 SVGAGI, per germline. V lost 6 bases, J lost 6 bases, and 11 bases stayed unmatched. The CDR3 is made up of 15 amino acids. Here the CDR3 reads CASRSTGTGVLEQYF. The CDR3 region has the DNA TGTGCCAGCAGGTCGACCGGGACAGGGGTCCTCGAGCAGTACTTC.

The chain carries TRBV10-3 and TRBJ2-7, with 7 bases lining up with TRBD1. Germline trimming cut 10 bases from V and 0 bases from J; bases unmatched to any gene: 6. This CDR3 is 13 amino acids long. Germline loops: CDR1 ENHRY, CDR2 SYGVKD. The CDR3 loop is CATGQASSYEQYF. CDR3 DNA sequence: TGTGCCACCGGACAGGCTAGCTCCTACGAGCAGTACTTC.

This clone was observed a few times. The genes are TRBV6-6 and TRBJ2-5; 7 bases agree with TRBD1. This CDR3 contains 13 residues. In germline, CDR1 is MNHNY, CDR2 SVGAGI (reference sequence). V was clipped by 8 bases and J by 5 bases; unmatched bases: 8. Here the CDR3 reads CASARGGRETQYF. The CDR3 coding sequence is TGTGCCAGCGCCCGAGGGGGCCGGGAGACCCAGTACTTC.